Below are 11 T cell receptor beta chains sequenced from a single sample in a study of molecular identifiers for immune sequencing clone quantification (dated by TCRdb to the late 2010s). Receptor libraries were prepared by PCR. These reads were obtained on an Illumina HiSeq 4000. TCRdb trimmed the raw reads at Q25, called clones with MiXCR and kept productive beta chains. Every entry covers one CDR3 protein and lists the most common genes and DNA from its rows. The sample table holds about half a million distinct CDR3 sequences, of which over 20% were seen once. Clones ranked in the top ten supply under 0.85% of the sample. Material: naive CD8+ T cells from blood, with Jurkat cell RNA spiked in. The cell subset or site label, read with the paper, signifies: FACS-sorted CD8+CD4-CCR7+CD45RA+ naive T cells. Source of these receptors: a human donor in good health. Some libraries in this study had Jurkat cell RNA spiked in.

V usage is TRBV3-1 and J usage is TRBJ1-2; no firm D call. V was clipped by 0 bases and J by 2 bases, with 13 bases between them. The CDR3 covers 16 residues. In germline, CDR1 is LGHDT, CDR2 YNNKEL (reference sequence). CDR3 coding DNA: TGTGCCAGCAGCCAAGATATGGCAGCGACCAACTATGGCTACACCTTC. Translating it yields CASSQDMAATNYGYTF.

The chain combines TRBV3-2 with TRBJ2-7. TRBV3-2 is tagged as a pseudogene. CDR3 length equals 16 residues. This CDR3 is CASSRDLRGLDYEQYF. The CDR3 DNA reads TGTGCCAGCAGCCGAGACCTGCGCGGTTTGGACTACGAGCAGTACTTC.

Remarks on this clonotype: Being one base from a much bigger clone, this may be a read error. This rearrangement joins TRBV28 to TRBJ2-5; D is uncertain. The V and J ends lost 4 bases and 4 bases respectively, with 16 bases between them. Germline V gives CDR1 MDHEN, CDR2 SYDVKM. The CDR3 is 15 amino acids. The CDR3 is CASSSDHWSRETQYF. The DNA for the CDR3 is TGTGCCAGCAGTTCCGACCATTGGTCGCGAGAGACCCAGTACTTC.

The chain carries TRBV20-1 and TRBJ2-1; 8 nucleotides match TRBD2. The V segment lost 5 bases and the J segment 4 bases; nucleotides outside the gene matches: 10. CDR1 is DFQATT, CDR2 SNEGSKA, per germline (reference sequence). The CDR3 has 15 residues. Here the CDR3 DNA reads TGCAGTGCTTGGGAGCGGGGGAGCACGTACAATGAGCAGTTCTTC. It translates to CSAWERGSTYNEQFF.

Comments on this clonotype: Just one base apart from a much larger clone, this may be a read error. This rearrangement joins TRBV9 to TRBJ2-3; TRBD1 aligns across 12 bases. Germline V lookup: CDR1 SGDLS, CDR2 YYNGEE. This CDR3 has 15 residues. Here the CDR3 reads CTSSVGTGGRDTQYF. The DNA for the CDR3 is TGTACCAGCAGCGTAGGGACAGGGGGCCGAGATACGCAGTATTTT.

Comment on this clonotype: Given a much more abundant clone one base away, this may be a read error. The chain employs TRBV28 and TRBJ2-1; 11 nucleotides align to TRBD2. The CDR3 contains 19 residues. Germline assignment: CDR1 MDHEN and CDR2 SYDVKM. Trimming cost V 4 bases and J 7 bases; bases outside gene matches: 18. CDR3 in DNA: TGTGCCAGCAGTTCCCCGGGACTAGCGGAGAAAGCACATGGTAATGAGCAGTTCTTC. Translated: CASSSPGLAEKAHGNEQFF.

As to this clonotype: At one boundary the junction diverges from the germline segment, which might be a read error. The rearrangement joins TRBV9 to TRBJ1-1; D ambiguous. The CDR3 sequence is 14 residues long. CDR1 is SGDLS, CDR2 YYNGEE, per germline. In DNA, the CDR3 is TGTGCCAGCAGCGTAGGGGGAGCGAACACTCAAGCTTTCTTT. Its protein is CASSVGGANTQAFF.

This clonotype was detected only once. This may be a read error, as it is one base from a much larger clone. The V call is TRBV29-1, the J call TRBJ2-5; D might be TRBD2 (6 bases). Germline loops: CDR1 SQVTM, CDR2 ANQGSEA. The length of the CDR3 is 12 residues. Trimming stripped 4 bases from V and 9 bases from J, with 15 bases between. The CDR3 DNA sequence: TGCAGCGTTGCCAGGACGACGGGAGCCCAGTACTTC. This sequence encodes CSVARTTGAQYF.

This clonotype was recorded at least ten times. The CDR3 DNA sequence: TGCGCCAGCAGCCAGTCCCGGAGCTCCTACGAGCAGTACTTC. Protein: CASSQSRSSYEQYF. The rearrangement uses TRBV4-3 and TRBJ2-7; D not resolved. CDR3 length: 14 amino acids. V was pared by 3 bases and J by 0 bases, with 9 bases between. Germline V lookup: CDR1 LGHNA, CDR2 YSLEER.

This clonotype was counted only a few times. The chain is built from TRBV27 and TRBJ2-3, with a tentative D call TRBD1 (5 bases). Germline assignment: CDR1 MNHEY and CDR2 SMNVEV (reference sequence). Deletions cut 1 base from V and 2 bases from J, with 10 bases between. This CDR3 contains 15 residues. This CDR3 reads CASSLYKGYTDTQYF. In nucleotides, the CDR3 is TGTGCCAGCAGTTTATACAAGGGGTACACAGATACGCAGTATTTT.

This clonotype was found many times. For the CDR3, the DNA is TGTGCCACCAGCAGAGGAAGCGGGAGTAGCACAGATACGCAGTATTTT. Translation gives CATSRGSGSSTDTQYF. The J gene is TRBJ2-3, the V gene TRBV15; 8 bases line up with TRBD2. J gave up 0 bases and V 1 base, and 3 bases lay outside the gene matches. The V gene's germline CDR1 is LNHNV and CDR2 YYDKDF (reference sequence). CDR3 length: 16 residues.